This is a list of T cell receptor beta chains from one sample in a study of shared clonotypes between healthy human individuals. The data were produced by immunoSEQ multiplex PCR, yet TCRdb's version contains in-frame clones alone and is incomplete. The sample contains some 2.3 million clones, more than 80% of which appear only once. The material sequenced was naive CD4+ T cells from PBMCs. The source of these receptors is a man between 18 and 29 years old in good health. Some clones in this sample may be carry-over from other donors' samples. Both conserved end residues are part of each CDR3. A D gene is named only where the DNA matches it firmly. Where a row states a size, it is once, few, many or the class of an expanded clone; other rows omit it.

CDR3: CASSLSTGNEKLFF
DNA: TGTGCCAGCAGTTTATCCACGGGAAATGAAAAACTGTTTTTT
length: 14
J: TRBJ1-4
D: -
size: once
V: TRBV28

CDR3: CASSPRARTEAFF
DNA: TGTGCCAGCTCACCACGGGCCAGGACTGAAGCTTTCTTT
length: 13
J: TRBJ1-1
D: -
size: few
V: TRBV18

CDR3: CASSLFPPGQHGYTF
DNA: TGTGCCAGCAGTTTATTCCCGCCGGGACAGCATGGCTACACCTTC
length: 15
J: TRBJ1-2
D: TRBD1
size: -
V: TRBV28

CDR3: CASSKLAGVSEQFF
DNA: TGTGCCAGCAGCAAACTAGCGGGAGTTTCTGAGCAGTTCTTC
length: 14
J: TRBJ2-1
D: TRBD2
size: -
V: TRBV11-2

CDR3: CASSLIWGAGGMGEQFF
DNA: TGTGCCAGCAGCCTCATCTGGGGGGCGGGAGGTATGGGTGAGCAGTTCTTC
length: 17
J: TRBJ2-1
D: TRBD2
size: -
V: TRBV28

CDR3: CASSPSGLGELFF
DNA: TGTGCCAGCAGCCCCTCGGGTTTGGGGGAGCTGTTTTTT
length: 13
J: TRBJ2-2
D: -
size: -
V: TRBV7-3

CDR3: CASRGQGNTGELFF
DNA: TGCGCCAGCAGAGGTCAGGGGAACACCGGGGAGCTGTTTTTT
length: 14
J: TRBJ2-2
D: -
size: -
V: TRBV5-1

CDR3: CASSPPAQGSSPGYF
DNA: TGTGCCAGCAGCCCCCCAGCTCAGGGCTCATCTCCAGGGTACTTC
length: 15
J: TRBJ2-7
D: -
size: -
V: TRBV7-9

CDR3: CAWSVGLRNEQFF
DNA: TGTGCCTGGAGTGTAGGTCTAAGGAATGAGCAGTTCTTC
length: 13
J: TRBJ2-1
D: -
size: -
V: TRBV30

CDR3: CASSLYPGGGNQPQHF
DNA: TGTGCCAGCAGCTTGTACCCGGGTGGGGGCAATCAGCCCCAGCATTTT
length: 16
J: TRBJ1-5
D: -
size: -
V: TRBV5-4

CDR3: CASSPSAGGPDTQYF
DNA: TGTGCCAGCAGCCCTAGCGCGGGAGGGCCAGATACGCAGTATTTT
length: 15
J: TRBJ2-3
D: TRBD2
size: -
V: TRBV7-3

CDR3: CASSEETPDGYTF
DNA: TGTGCCAGCAGTGAAGAGACCCCCGATGGCTACACCTTC
length: 13
J: TRBJ1-2
D: -
size: -
V: TRBV2

CDR3: CASSLKASGEQYF
DNA: TGTGCCAGCAGCTTAAAAGCGTCGGGCGAGCAGTACTTC
length: 13
J: TRBJ2-7
D: -
size: -
V: TRBV7-8

CDR3: CASSVGPGTANTEAFF
DNA: TGTGCCAGCAGTGTGGGCCCCGGGACGGCGAACACTGAAGCTTTCTTT
length: 16
J: TRBJ1-1
D: -
size: -
V: TRBV28

CDR3: CASSVGSLNTEAFF
DNA: TGTGCCAGTAGTGTGGGCAGCTTGAACACTGAAGCTTTCTTT
length: 14
J: TRBJ1-1
D: -
size: -
V: TRBV19

CDR3: CASSSGSRELGTQYF
DNA: TGTGCCAGCAGCTCCGGGTCCCGCGAGTTGGGGACCCAGTACTTC
length: 15
J: TRBJ2-5
D: -
size: -
V: TRBV11-2

CDR3: CASTLFDGGSYNEQFF
DNA: TGTGCCAGCACCCTTTTTGACGGGGGTTCCTACAATGAGCAGTTCTTC
length: 16
J: TRBJ2-1
D: -
size: -
V: TRBV5-6

CDR3: CATFPREPLIDNEQFF
DNA: TGTGCCACTTTCCCCCGGGAACCCCTAATCGACAATGAGCAGTTCTTC
length: 16
J: TRBJ2-1
D: -
size: -
V: TRBV10-3

CDR3: CASSPTGQPNTEAFF
DNA: TGCGCCAGCAGCCCTACGGGACAGCCGAACACTGAAGCTTTCTTT
length: 15
J: TRBJ1-1
D: TRBD1
size: few
V: TRBV5-1

CDR3: CASSVGGAYNEQFF
DNA: TGTGCCAGCAGCGTAGGGGGAGCCTACAATGAGCAGTTCTTC
length: 14
J: TRBJ2-1
D: -
size: -
V: TRBV9

CDR3: CATSREKQGPYEQYF
DNA: TGTGCCACCAGCAGAGAAAAACAGGGACCTTACGAGCAGTACTTC
length: 15
J: TRBJ2-7
D: -
size: -
V: TRBV15

CDR3: CAWSVGRGNEKLFF
DNA: TGTGCCTGGAGTGTGGGGCGGGGGAATGAAAAACTGTTTTTT
length: 14
J: TRBJ1-4
D: -
size: -
V: TRBV30

CDR3: CASSEGTVQETQYF
DNA: TGTGCCAGCAGCGAAGGGACAGTCCAAGAGACCCAGTACTTC
length: 14
J: TRBJ2-5
D: TRBD1
size: -
V: TRBV7-2

CDR3: CASSVDGGWGGNQPQHF
DNA: TGTGCCAGCAGCGTAGATGGCGGCTGGGGGGGCAATCAGCCCCAGCATTTT
length: 17
J: TRBJ1-5
D: -
size: -
V: TRBV9

CDR3: CASSLVRDQETQYF
DNA: TGTGCCAGCAGCTTAGTCAGGGATCAAGAGACCCAGTACTTC
length: 14
J: TRBJ2-5
D: -
size: -
V: TRBV7-2

CDR3: CASSDGRGLSYNEQFF
DNA: TGTGCCAGCAGTGACGGCAGGGGGTTGTCCTACAATGAGCAGTTCTTC
length: 16
J: TRBJ2-1
D: TRBD1
size: -
V: TRBV25-1

CDR3: CASSLSVSEQYF
DNA: TGTGCCAGCAGTTTGAGCGTATCCGAGCAGTACTTC
length: 12
J: TRBJ2-7
D: -
size: -
V: TRBV28

CDR3: CASSPLTTGRTDTQYF
DNA: TGTGCCAGCTCACCACTGACGACAGGTCGCACAGATACGCAGTATTTT
length: 16
J: TRBJ2-3
D: -
size: -
V: TRBV18

CDR3: CASSLVAGANYEQYF
DNA: TGTGCCAGCAGCTTAGTAGCGGGAGCAAACTACGAGCAGTACTTC
length: 15
J: TRBJ2-7
D: TRBD2
size: -
V: TRBV7-2

CDR3: CASSLVGAGVNTEAFF
DNA: TGTGCCAGCAGCTTAGTCGGCGCAGGAGTGAACACTGAAGCTTTCTTT
length: 16
J: TRBJ1-1
D: -
size: -
V: TRBV11-1

CDR3: CASSSPRGEGSYEQYF
DNA: TGTGCCAGCAGCTCCCCCAGGGGCGAAGGATCCTACGAGCAGTACTTC
length: 16
J: TRBJ2-7
D: -
size: -
V: TRBV28

CDR3: CASSLTQVYEQFF
DNA: TGTGCCAGCAGTCTAACACAGGTATATGAGCAGTTCTTC
length: 13
J: TRBJ2-1
D: -
size: -
V: TRBV6-1

CDR3: CASSFYAGAEGYGYTF
DNA: TGTGCCAGCAGTTTCTACGCGGGGGCGGAAGGCTATGGCTACACCTTC
length: 16
J: TRBJ1-2
D: -
size: once
V: TRBV27

CDR3: CAWTKKAGGAAATNEKLFF
DNA: TGTGCCTGGACCAAAAAGGCGGGGGGGGCAGCCGCAACTAATGAAAAACTGTTTTTT
length: 19
J: TRBJ1-4
D: -
size: -
V: TRBV30

CDR3: CSVVGAGTSGTYNEQFF
DNA: TGCAGCGTTGTGGGGGCCGGGACTAGCGGGACCTACAATGAGCAGTTCTTC
length: 17
J: TRBJ2-1
D: TRBD2
size: -
V: TRBV29-1

CDR3: CASSLEGQGGTDTQYF
DNA: TGTGCCAGCAGCTTAGAGGGGCAGGGCGGCACAGATACGCAGTATTTT
length: 16
J: TRBJ2-3
D: -
size: -
V: TRBV11-3

CDR3: CASSYRQGVGYGYTF
DNA: TGTGCCAGCAGTTACAGGCAGGGGGTAGGATATGGCTACACCTTC
length: 15
J: TRBJ1-2
D: TRBD1
size: -
V: TRBV6-6

CDR3: CSVGVKDQPQHF
DNA: TGCAGCGTTGGGGTGAAGGATCAGCCCCAGCATTTT
length: 12
J: TRBJ1-5
D: -
size: -
V: TRBV29-1

CDR3: CAWSVFGQGDNQPQHF
DNA: TGTGCCTGGAGTGTATTTGGACAGGGTGACAATCAGCCCCAGCATTTT
length: 16
J: TRBJ1-5
D: TRBD1
size: few
V: TRBV30

CDR3: CASSFRAGYTF
DNA: TGTGCCAGCAGCTTTCGGGCGGGCTACACCTTC
length: 11
J: TRBJ1-2
D: -
size: -
V: TRBV7-9

CDR3: CSVGYQGVVRTEAFF
DNA: TGCAGCGTTGGCTACCAGGGGGTCGTAAGGACTGAAGCTTTCTTT
length: 15
J: TRBJ1-1
D: TRBD1
size: -
V: TRBV29-1

CDR3: CASSSRLAGLYEQYF
DNA: TGTGCCAGCAGCAGTCGACTAGCGGGACTATACGAGCAGTACTTC
length: 15
J: TRBJ2-7
D: TRBD2
size: -
V: TRBV5-6

CDR3: CASSWTGGRGGTEAFF
DNA: TGTGCCAGCAGTTGGACCGGTGGCAGGGGTGGCACTGAAGCTTTCTTT
length: 16
J: TRBJ1-1
D: -
size: -
V: TRBV6-5

CDR3: CAIRTSGSENYEQYF
DNA: TGTGCCATCAGGACTAGCGGGAGCGAGAACTACGAGCAGTACTTC
length: 15
J: TRBJ2-7
D: TRBD2
size: -
V: TRBV10-3